This T cell receptor beta chain was recorded in a study of CD8+CD57+ T cells in acquired aplastic anemia. Study background: An average of approximately 3.2 ug of DNA was obtained from sorted CD4+ and CD8+ cells. Points from the study as a whole: There were fewer than 35 CD8+ CDR3 sequences that occurred in both patients and controls.

Both TCR beta VDJ combination and CDR3 sequence profiling were carried out. Genomic DNA was the template for this profiling. From the reads, TCRdb called clonotypes with MiXCR, one entry per CDR3 protein. The sample lists about 110,000 distinct CDR3 sequences; roughly 50% were seen once. Details on this clonotype: Its specificity is unknown.

CDR1 and CDR2 from the germline V gene are MNHEY and SMNVEV (reference sequence). Trimming took off 3 bases at V and 4 bases at J, with 15 bases between the two ends. The CDR3 spans 16 residues. This clonotype was obtained from a human donor in good health, serving as a control. Material for sequencing was sorted CD4+, CD8+, or CD8+CD57+ T cells (not recorded which) from PBMCs. V and J are TRBV27 and TRBJ2-2, with D possibly matching TRBD1 (6 bases). The chain's CDR3 is CASSFAGGVVTGELFF. Written as DNA, the CDR3 is TGTGCCAGCAGTTTTGCTGGGGGCGTCGTCACCGGGGAGCTGTTTTTT.